This T cell receptor (beta chain) emerged from a study of blood T cell repertoires in COVID-19 (dated by TCRdb to between 2020 and 2021). Regarding the research as a whole: Samples from collaborators originated in the United States, Italy and Spain and spanned both the acute and convalescent phases of COVID-19. The material from the prospective study consisted of cDNA or gDNA derived from T cells, B-cell-depleted T cells, or PBMCs. The dataset comprised deeply sampled blood TCRbeta repertoires from subjects exposed to, actively infected with, or recovered from COVID-19. The repertoires were released in a freely available public database intended as a resource for research on the immune response to SARS-CoV-2. The samples were drawn from the first 160 participants of the ongoing ImmuneRACE study and from 950 to 1,500 subjects provided by 6 global collaborators. The sample metadata nearly always contained a de-identified subject ID, COVID-19 status, age in years and sex. Where available, HLA class I and class II types were taken from metadata supplied by the sample provider and were not determined by assay-based typing. Findings and caveats that apply to the study as a whole: Clinical and demographic metadata were provided uncurated, with the amount varying by source and participant.

Remarks on this clone: The antigen this receptor binds is unknown. No clone much larger than this one lies a single base away; base qualities are absent.

Each collaborating institution followed its own protocols to collect whole blood in K2EDTA tubes. For TCRbeta analysis, collaborators shipped samples in one of three forms: frozen whole blood, isolated PBMCs, or DNA extracted from either of those sample types. The immunoSEQ Assay, a bias-controlled multiplex PCR, was used to amplify TCRbeta CDR3 regions from genomic DNA. Per the original workflow: The number of nucleated cells in each sample was estimated by amplification of reference gene primers within the assay. Sequence reads were collapsed and filtered to measure the absolute abundance of every unique TCRbeta CDR3 rearrangement. For each sample, productive Simpson clonality was calculated as the square root of Simpson's diversity index over productive rearrangements. TCRdb limited this immuneACCESS table to in-frame rearrangements with V and J called. A share of clones is missing; checked studies link under half to unresolved V genes, and the rest is unexplained. The V and J calls and clone size are taken from that table; D and trimming were inferred from the DNA. Present in this sample are 64,000 or so clones, 82% of which were seen just once. The ten largest clonotypes hold approximately 12% of the sample.

The CDR3 spans 15 residues, from the cysteine through the phenylalanine. Just CDR3 DNA is preserved here, 45 bases in frame from base 1. The germline V gene (reference sequence) yields WNHNN for CDR1 and SYGVQD for CDR2. The junction carries 19 bases between V and J, which are trimmed by 8 bases and 2 bases respectively. The sequenced sample was peripheral blood. The rearrangement combines TRBV10-1 with TRBJ2-7, with a weak D call of TRBD1 (7 bases match). The source of this sequence is a human donor in a cohort sampled during active COVID-19. The CDR3 has the sequence CASRTGEEVPYEQYF. The nucleotides read TGCGCCAGCCGAACAGGGGAGGAGGTGCCCTACGAGCAGTACTTC.